The 30 T cell receptor beta chains reported below all come from one sample, sequenced in a study of T-cell reconstitution after alpha-beta-depleted transplantation in children. Preparation of the TCRbeta library used unique molecular identifiers. MiXCR, run by TCRdb on the PCR reads, gives a single entry per CDR3 protein. Of around 960,000 distinct CDR3 sequences detected, roughly 29% appear once; the ten largest clones hold roughly 31%. The sample here was PBMCs, mostly from graft donor cells, taken 360 days after TCRalphabeta/CD19-depleted stem cell transplant. These receptors were obtained from a boy in the first two years of life who had a stem cell transplant for SCID, so the T cells may come from the graft donor.

The J gene is TRBJ2-3, the V gene TRBV20-1; possibly TRBD2 for D (6 bases). Trimming left V 2 bases short and J 2 bases short, with 14 bases between. Germline-derived CDR1 and CDR2 are DFQATT and SNEGSKA (reference sequence). This CDR3 comprises 15 residues. The CDR3 DNA is TGCAGTGCTAGATGGGCTAGCGCCCTCACAGATACGCAGTATTTT. This gives the protein CSARWASALTDTQYF.

This chain joins TRBV20-1 and TRBJ2-3; D is uncertain. Germline CDR1 is DFQATT and CDR2 is SNEGSKA (reference sequence). V lost 5 bases and J lost 6, with 15 bases in between. This CDR3 is 13 amino acids long. CDR3: CSAPTELGDTQYF. The CDR3, as DNA: TGCAGTGCTCCGACGGAGCTAGGGGATACGCAGTATTTT.

The chain links TRBV10-3 to TRBJ1-1, with D perhaps TRBD1 (5 bases). Germline CDR1 and CDR2: ENHRY and SYGVKD. Trimming shortened V by 1 base and J by 1 base, and 7 bases separated the two germline ends. This CDR3 has 14 amino acids. As DNA, the CDR3 is TGTGCCATCAGTGAGTTGGGGGGGAACACTGAAGCTTTCTTT. Translating it yields CAISELGGNTEAFF.

The chain couples TRBV7-2 to TRBJ2-6; TRBD2 matches 8 bases. Germline assignment: CDR1 SGHTA and CDR2 FQGNSA. CDR3 size: 17 residues. V lost 3 bases, J lost 2 bases, and 6 bases stayed unmatched. CDR3 region: CASSFTGGPAGANVLTF. The CDR3, as DNA: TGTGCCAGCAGCTTCACGGGGGGGCCTGCTGGGGCCAACGTCCTGACTTTC.

This clonotype was seen many times. At one boundary the junction diverges from the germline segment, which might be a read error. The genes are TRBV5-1 and TRBJ2-7; 7 bases line up with TRBD1. The germline V gene has CDR1 SGHRS and CDR2 YFSETQ. The CDR3 runs to 13 residues. CDR3 sequence (DNA): TGTGCCAGCAGTTCCGGGGACAGATACGAGCAGTACTTC. Its protein product is CASSSGDRYEQYF.

This clonotype was seen repeatedly, ten times or more. This sequence joins TRBV5-1 and TRBJ2-7; no firm D call. Germline assignment: CDR1 SGHRS and CDR2 YFSETQ. CDR3 size: 12 residues. The V end was cut by 3 bases, the J end by 0 bases, with 4 bases between. DNA of the CDR3: TGCGCCAGCAGCTCTGCCTCCTACGAGCAGTACTTC. Encoded protein: CASSSASYEQYF.

This sequence joins TRBV6-1 and TRBJ2-3, with 7 bases identical to TRBD1. The germline gives CDR1 MNHNS, CDR2 SASEGT. The CDR3 runs 15 residues. Losses at the gene ends were 6 bases for V and 4 bases for J; bases not matched to a gene: 10. This CDR3 is CASRPGQIGADTQYF. In nucleotides, the CDR3 is TGTGCCAGCAGGCCGGGACAGATTGGAGCAGATACGCAGTATTTT.

This chain uses TRBV21-1 with TRBJ2-3; the table's TRBD1 call for D was not verified on the DNA. TRBV21-1 is a recognized pseudogene. The CDR3 extends over 16 amino acids. The CDR3 is CASSAGSGCCSDTQYF. The CDR3 coding sequence is TGTGCCAGCAGCGCGGGATCAGGGTGTTGTTCAGATACGCAGTATTTT.

The V gene is TRBV29-1, the J gene TRBJ2-6, with no clear D. CDR1 is SQVTM, CDR2 ANQGSEA, per germline. CDR3 length: 15 amino acids. V dropped 4 bases and J dropped 0 bases, with 10 bases sitting between them. CDR3 sequence reads: CSVGMAYSGANVLTF. The CDR3 DNA reads as TGCAGCGTTGGAATGGCCTACTCTGGGGCCAACGTCCTGACTTTC.

A single count supports this clonotype. The DNA is left out, because the CDR3 cannot be placed on it with certainty; the CDR3 is given as TCRdb lists it. This chain links TRBV7-2 with TRBJ2-5; TRBD2 is taken as the D call from the table, unchecked against the DNA. CDR1 is SGHTA, CDR2 FQGNSA, per germline. The CDR3 totals 14 residues, both ends included. CDR3 protein: CASSLVAGGITKYF.

This clonotype was counted only a few times. This chain joins TRBV7-6 and TRBJ2-2; D call uncertain. Trimming stripped 2 bases from V and 1 base from J, with 8 bases between. The length of the CDR3 is 15 residues. Germline V gene lookup returns CDR1 SGHVS and CDR2 FNYEAQ. CDR3 in amino acids: CASSLSAGNTGELFF. The CDR3 coding sequence is TGTGCCAGCAGCTTATCCGCAGGGAACACCGGGGAGCTGTTTTTT.

This chain uses TRBV7-9 with TRBJ1-1, with 11 nucleotides matching TRBD1. CDR3 size: 20 residues. The trim removed 1 base at V and 1 base at J, leaving 14 bases unmatched. Germline CDR1 is SEHNR and CDR2 is FQNEAQ (reference sequence). The CDR3 spells CASSLVDKGQGVVWNTEAFF. In nucleotides, the CDR3 is TGTGCCAGCAGCTTAGTGGATAAGGGACAGGGGGTGGTATGGAACACTGAAGCTTTCTTT.

This chain connects TRBV12-3 or TRBV12-4 to TRBJ1-2; 7 bases map to TRBD1. The V and J ends lost 5 bases and 0 bases, in that order; junction bases with no gene match: 3. This CDR3 is 14 amino acids long. CDR3 bases: TGTGCCAGCAGTCCCCAGGGGGCTAACTATGGCTACACCTTC. It translates to CASSPQGANYGYTF.

The V and J genes are TRBV29-1 and TRBJ2-1, with 13 nucleotides matching TRBD2. The CDR3 is made up of 17 amino acids. Germline lookup yields CDR1 SQVTM and CDR2 ANQGSEA. J gave up 7 bases and V 4 bases, and 13 bases lay outside the gene matches. Here the CDR3 reads CSVVPLTSGGARNEQFF. The CDR3 coding sequence is TGCAGCGTTGTTCCCCTCACTAGCGGGGGGGCCCGGAATGAGCAGTTCTTC.

The chain carries TRBV5-1 and TRBJ1-1; TRBD1 might be the D (6 bases). Germline V CDR1 and CDR2: SGHRS, YFSETQ. The CDR3 is made up of 18 amino acids. V lost 0 bases and J lost 4, with 22 bases in between. The CDR3 sequence: CASSLEFGEGRGSTEAFF. CDR3 sequence (DNA): TGCGCCAGCAGCTTGGAGTTCGGGGAGGGAAGGGGGAGCACTGAAGCTTTCTTT.

This clonotype has only a few counts. The CDR3 nucleotides are TGTGCCAGCAGTTTCCGCGGGACAGAAGGTAGCAATGAGCAGTTCTTC. It encodes CASSFRGTEGSNEQFF. This chain links TRBV12-3 or TRBV12-4 with TRBJ2-1; D may be TRBD1 (7 bases). The CDR3 totals 16 residues. Trimming shortened V by 3 bases and J by 6 bases, and 18 bases separated the two germline ends.

The chain joins TRBV20-1 to TRBJ1-2; 9 nucleotides match TRBD1. Germline CDR1 is DFQATT and CDR2 is SNEGSKA (reference sequence). This CDR3 has 13 residues. Unmatched junction bases numbered 9, after V lost 6 bases and J lost 7 bases. CDR3 in DNA: TGCAGTGCCCTCGACAGGGGGTCGGCTGGCTACACCTTC. Translation: CSALDRGSAGYTF.

This clonotype appeared a few times. The chain employs TRBV6-1 and TRBJ2-1; 14 bases map to TRBD2. With V trimmed by 6 bases and J by 3 bases, 7 bases remained unmatched. Germline V gene lookup returns CDR1 MNHNS and CDR2 SASEGT. The CDR3 extends over 17 amino acids. CDR3 nucleotide sequence: TGTGCCAGCAGACCCCAGACTAGCGGGGGGGTCTACAATGAGCAGTTCTTC. Translation gives CASRPQTSGGVYNEQFF.

V is TRBV12-3 or TRBV12-4 and J is TRBJ2-1; TRBD2 aligns across 11 bases. Trimming cost V 5 bases and J 6 bases; bases outside gene matches: 9. The CDR3 contains 16 residues. The CDR3 reads CASSKVAGGPGNEQFF. CDR3 in DNA: TGTGCCAGCAGTAAAGTAGCGGGGGGGCCAGGCAATGAGCAGTTCTTC.

This clonotype has a handful of counts. The V and J genes are TRBV7-6 and TRBJ1-4; weak D call: TRBD1 (6 bases). The CDR3 extends over 15 amino acids. The ends were cut back, 4 bases at V and 8 bases at J, with 17 bases in the middle. Germline V gene lookup returns CDR1 SGHVS and CDR2 FNYEAQ. CDR3 region: CASSSRGTQGEKLFF. CDR3 DNA: TGTGCCAGCAGCTCCCGTGGGACCCAGGGGGAAAAACTGTTTTTT. The variable domain in full, completed from reference TRBV7-6 and TRBJ1-4, reads GAGVSQSPRYKVTKRGQDVALRCDPISGHVSLYWYRQALGQGPEFLTYFNYEAQQDKSGLPNDRFSAERPEGSISTLTIQRTEQRDSAMYRCASSSRGTQGEKLFFGSGTQLSVL.

The CDR3 spells CASSPASPVKDTQYF. CDR3 coding DNA: TGTGCCAGCAGCCCCGCTAGCCCGGTGAAGGATACGCAGTATTTT. This sequence joins TRBV4-2 and TRBJ2-3; weak D call: TRBD2 (5 bases). The V gene lost 4 bases and the J gene lost 6 bases, with 17 bases spanning the gap. Germline V CDR1 and CDR2: LGHNA, YNFKEQ. The CDR3 is 15 amino acids.

This clonotype was seen a handful of times. J is TRBJ2-7 and V is TRBV4-1; a possible D gene is TRBD1 (5 bases). The length of the CDR3 is 13 residues. Germline lookup yields CDR1 MGHRA and CDR2 YSYEKL. The V and J ends lost 2 bases and 6 bases respectively, with 11 bases between them. For the CDR3, the DNA is TGCGCCAGCAGCCAACAGGGCCGAGTCGAGCAGTACTTC. Translated: CASSQQGRVEQYF.

The J gene is TRBJ2-1, the V gene TRBV20-1; 7 bases are a match to TRBD2. The CDR3 is 16 amino acids. V lost 5 bases to trimming and J lost 4 bases; unmatched junction nucleotides: 14. The germline gives CDR1 DFQATT, CDR2 SNEGSKA (reference sequence). CDR3 nucleotide sequence: TGCAGTGCTGGGGGGGGGGAACTAGCAGAATACAATGAGCAGTTCTTC. This translates into CSAGGGELAEYNEQFF.

The V and J genes are TRBV29-1 and TRBJ2-7, with D possibly being TRBD1 (5 bases). The CDR3 runs to 13 residues. V was cut by 4 bases and J by 0 bases, with 10 bases left in between. CDR1 and CDR2 (germline): SQVTM, ANQGSEA. CDR3 region: CSVVGALSYEQYF. CDR3 bases: TGCAGCGTTGTAGGGGCCCTCTCCTACGAGCAGTACTTC.

The V call is TRBV6-2 or TRBV6-3, the J call TRBJ2-7; D is perhaps TRBD2 (5 bases). Germline assignment: CDR1 MNHEY and CDR2 SVGEGT. There are 18 residues in the CDR3. With 2 bases removed from V and 7 bases from J, the gap between germline ends came to 27 bases. The CDR3, as DNA: TGTGCCAGCAGTTACAGTGGGCGTGAGGGTCCGCGTATGGGGGAGCAGTACTTC. It specifies CASSYSGREGPRMGEQYF.

The rearrangement links TRBV9 to TRBJ2-3; the match to TRBD1 covers 7 bases. This CDR3 region has 14 residues. V was pared by 4 bases and J by 5 bases, with 7 bases of the junction left unmatched. Germline loops: CDR1 SGDLS, CDR2 YYNGEE. The chain's CDR3 is CASSPRQGQDTQYF. Written as DNA, the CDR3 is TGTGCCAGCAGCCCCCGACAGGGCCAAGATACGCAGTATTTT.

V and J are TRBV5-4 and TRBJ2-1, with D perhaps assigned TRBD1 or TRBD2 (5 bases each). V shed 0 bases and J shed 4 bases, with 20 bases lying between them. The V gene's germline CDR1 is SGHNT and CDR2 YYREEE (reference sequence). This CDR3 region has 18 residues. CDR3 amino acids: CASSLAFSGQNKYNEQFF. Here the CDR3 DNA reads TGTGCCAGCAGCTTGGCCTTTTCGGGGCAGAACAAGTACAATGAGCAGTTCTTC. Full variable domain (outside the CDR3, taken from reference TRBV5-4 and TRBJ2-1): ETGVTQSPTHLIKTRGQQVTLRCSSQSGHNTVSWYQQALGQGPQFIFQYYREEENGRGNFPPRFSGLQFPNYSSELNVNALELDDSALYLCASSLAFSGQNKYNEQFFGPGTRLTVL.

The J gene is TRBJ2-1, the V gene TRBV2; 9 bases align to TRBD1. The CDR3 contains 16 residues. Germline lookup yields CDR1 SNHLY and CDR2 FYNNEI. V dropped 7 bases and J dropped 5; count of bases not matched to a gene: 12. CDR3 nucleotide sequence: TGTGCCAGCACCCAAGGGGGGACAGGGAGCAACAATGAGCAGTTCTTC. Amino acids: CASTQGGTGSNNEQFF.

This clonotype was recorded at least ten times. CDR3 sequence: CSVGDLSSYEQYF. The CDR3 DNA reads TGCAGCGTTGGGGACCTCAGCTCCTACGAGCAGTACTTC. The chain joins TRBV29-1 to TRBJ2-7; D is tentatively TRBD1 or TRBD2 (5 bases each). The V end was cut by 4 bases, the J end by 0 bases, with 10 bases between. Germline CDR1 is SQVTM and CDR2 is ANQGSEA. This CDR3 has 13 residues.

This chain links TRBV5-5 with TRBJ1-4; D not resolved. The V gene's germline CDR1 is SGHKS and CDR2 YYEKEE (reference sequence). The CDR3 is 14 amino acids. Deletions cut 4 bases from V and 5 bases from J, with 12 bases between. In nucleotides, the CDR3 is TGTGCCAGCAGCCCTTTTTCCAGGAATGAAAAACTGTTTTTT. This sequence encodes CASSPFSRNEKLFF.